Presented here are 30 T cell receptor beta chains from one specimen sequenced in a study of T cell responses to AZD1222 COVID-19 vaccine listed by TCRdb under 2021. The sample's time point label, decoded: baseline before first vaccination. The protocol used for the library was the immunoSEQ multiplex PCR assay. TCRdb took over this immuneACCESS table, retaining in-frame rearrangements with V and J assigned. Such tables are incomplete; in checked studies, under half of the missing clones stem from an unresolved V gene, and the remainder is unexplained. Counted in this sample were 180,000 or so clones; less than 95% of them appeared once. The top ten clonotypes cover about 0.6% of the sample. Sequencing was performed on peripheral blood, taken on day 0 of AZD1222 vaccination. The receptors come from an adult in good health.

V and J are TRBV29-1 and TRBJ2-4; perhaps TRBD1 as D (6 bases). This CDR3 has 14 residues. V dropped 4 bases and J dropped 4 bases, with 14 bases sitting between them. Germline CDR1 is SQVTM and CDR2 is ANQGSEA. The DNA of the CDR3 is TGCAGCGTTGGTTTTGGGGACACAAAAAACATTCAGTACTTC. Encoded protein: CSVGFGDTKNIQYF.

This clone appeared a single time. The chain has TRBV5-1 and TRBJ1-4; tentatively, D is TRBD1 (5 bases). The germline V gene encodes CDR1 SGHRS and CDR2 YFSETQ. The CDR3 covers 16 residues. The V end lost 4 bases, the J end lost 8 bases, and 21 bases lay between the germline ends. The CDR3 is CASSPGIQGIGEKLFF. DNA for the CDR3: TGCGCCAGCAGCCCGGGTATCCAGGGCATAGGCGAAAAACTGTTTTTT.

This clone came up once. The gene calls are TRBV7-2 and TRBJ2-5, with 11 nucleotides matching TRBD1. Per germline, CDR1 SGHTA and CDR2 FQGNSA. J was trimmed by 5 bases and V by 6 bases; bases with no gene match: 8. This CDR3 has 15 amino acids. This chain's CDR3 is CASSSWDRGLETQYF. As DNA, the CDR3 is TGTGCCAGCAGTTCATGGGACAGGGGGTTGGAGACCCAGTACTTC.

This clone came up once. J is TRBJ1-5 and V is TRBV28; unclear D gene. Germline values: CDR1 MDHEN, CDR2 SYDVKM. The germline V and J ends were trimmed by 7 bases and 5 bases, with 15 bases remaining between them. CDR3 length: 14 amino acids. CDR3 sequence reads: CASTLLGGDQPQHF. CDR3 nucleotides: TGTGCCAGCACCCTTTTAGGTGGCGATCAGCCCCAGCATTTT.

The chain recombines TRBV6-5 with TRBJ1-1; 8 nucleotides line up with TRBD1. The ends lost 6 bases at V and 5 bases at J; junction bases unmatched: 5. The germline CDR1 and CDR2 sequences are MNHEY and SVGAGI. CDR3 size: 13 residues. The CDR3 loop is CASSGTGRTEAFF. In DNA, the CDR3 is TGTGCCAGCAGCGGGACAGGCCGTACTGAAGCTTTCTTT.

This clone was counted only a few times. The V gene is TRBV6-4, the J gene TRBJ2-2; 11 bases line up with TRBD2. Germline V gene data show CDR1 as MRHNA and CDR2 as SNTAGT. V dropped 2 bases and J dropped 8; count of bases not matched to a gene: 10. The CDR3 has 17 amino acids. The CDR3 bases are TGTGCCAGCAGTGACCCCACTAGCGGGAGCGACGTAGGGGAGCTGTTTTTT. Translation gives CASSDPTSGSDVGELFF.

This chain links TRBV28 with TRBJ1-1; no firm D call. CDR3 length equals 13 residues. In germline, CDR1 is MDHEN, CDR2 SYDVKM. V lost 11 bases to trimming and J lost 10 bases, with 23 bases between them. The CDR3: CAGSGGTWVGAFF. CDR3 nucleotide sequence: TGTGCCGGGTCAGGCGGCACATGGGTAGGAGCTTTCTTT.

The V and J genes are TRBV27 and TRBJ1-5, with 9 bases lining up with TRBD1. CDR1 and CDR2 (germline): MNHEY, SMNVEV (reference sequence). V shed 6 bases, J shed 4 bases, and the junction held 7 bases outside the gene matches. The CDR3 totals 15 residues. CDR3 in amino acids: CASRQTGGFNQPQHF. The CDR3 DNA reads TGTGCCAGCAGACAAACAGGGGGCTTTAATCAGCCCCAGCATTTT.

The gene calls are TRBV29-1 and TRBJ2-3, with no clear D. Germline V gene data show CDR1 as SQVTM and CDR2 as ANQGSEA. This CDR3 region has 12 residues. V was clipped by 3 bases and J by 1 base, with 5 bases between them. CDR3 region: CSVDRGTDTQYF. The CDR3 DNA reads TGCAGCGTTGATAGGGGCACAGATACGCAGTATTTT.

In DNA form, the CDR3 reads TGTGCCAGCAGCCGAGTAGTTTTTGAAAAACTGTTTTTT. This sequence encodes CASSRVVFEKLFF. The rearrangement joins TRBV3-1 (or the pseudogene TRBV3-2) to TRBJ1-4; D is unresolved. CDR3 length: 13 amino acids. Trimming pared 4 bases from V and 7 bases from J, leaving 10 bases between. The germline gives CDR1 LGHDT, CDR2 YNNKEL (reference sequence).

The chain combines TRBV5-6 with TRBJ1-2, with 9 bases aligning to TRBD1. This CDR3 is built from 15 residues. Unmatched junction bases numbered 5, after V lost 1 base and J lost 4 bases. Germline CDR1 is SGHDT and CDR2 is YYEEEE. The CDR3 reads CASSLPVDRGYGYTF. Here the CDR3 DNA reads TGTGCCAGCAGCTTGCCTGTGGACAGGGGCTATGGCTACACCTTC. Full variable domain (rest looked up from reference TRBV5-6 and TRBJ1-2): DAGVTQSPTHLIKTRGQQVTLRCSPKSGHDTVSWYQQALGQGPQFIFQYYEEEERQRGNFPDRFSGHQFPNYSSELNVNALLLGDSALYLCASSLPVDRGYGYTFGSGTRLTVV.

This chain uses TRBV5-5 with TRBJ1-3; perhaps TRBD1 as D (5 bases). The length of the CDR3 is 16 residues. Trimming cost V 4 bases and J 1 base, with 15 bases left between them. Germline-derived CDR1 and CDR2 are SGHKS and YYEKEE (reference sequence). The CDR3: CASSASGIRSGNTIYF. CDR3 sequence (DNA): TGTGCCAGCAGCGCCTCAGGGATCCGGTCTGGAAACACCATATATTTT.

The V call is TRBV2, the J call TRBJ1-2; unclear D gene. The germline V gene encodes CDR1 SNHLY and CDR2 FYNNEI. Trimming cost V 11 bases and J 4 bases, with 14 bases left between them. The CDR3 has 12 residues. The CDR3 protein is CAGGKNLYGYTF. The CDR3 nucleotides are TGTGCCGGTGGAAAGAACCTCTATGGCTACACCTTC.

The chain has TRBV4-2 and TRBJ1-1, with no clear D. The CDR3 runs 14 residues. CDR1 and CDR2 (germline): LGHNA, YNFKEQ. V was pared by 5 bases and J by 1 base, with 11 bases between. CDR3 sequence (DNA): TGTGCCAGCAGCTCAAGTAGAGGGAACACTGAAGCTTTCTTT. It yields the protein CASSSSRGNTEAFF.

V and J are TRBV10-3 and TRBJ1-1, with D maybe TRBD1 (6 bases). Germline V gives CDR1 ENHRY, CDR2 SYGVKD. The V end lost 0 bases, the J end lost 8 bases, and 19 bases lay between the germline ends. The CDR3 runs to 16 residues. The CDR3 sequence is CAISESRDRTNPEAFF. In DNA, the CDR3 is TGTGCCATCAGTGAGTCCCGAGACAGGACTAATCCGGAAGCTTTCTTT.

The V and J genes are TRBV7-9 and TRBJ1-2, with D tentatively TRBD1 (6 bases). The CDR3 spans 13 residues. Germline V lookup: CDR1 SEHNR, CDR2 FQNEAQ (reference sequence). The ends were cut back, 3 bases at V and 8 bases at J, with 13 bases in the middle. CDR3 in DNA: TGTGCCAGCAGCTTCCTGCGGGGGCAGGGCTACACCTTC. As protein: CASSFLRGQGYTF.

The chain links TRBV7-9 to TRBJ1-2; no clear D gene. This CDR3 region has 14 residues. CDR1 and CDR2 (germline): SEHNR, FQNEAQ (reference sequence). V was trimmed by 5 bases and J by 6 bases, leaving 16 bases between them. CDR3 DNA: TGTGCCAGCAGCCCCCTAATTGCCGGGGATGGCTACACCTTC. This codes for CASSPLIAGDGYTF.

The genes are TRBV19 and TRBJ1-1; possible D gene TRBD1, 5 bases. The ends were cut back, 7 bases at V and 1 base at J, with 13 bases in the middle. Per the germline V gene, CDR1 is LNHDA and CDR2 is SQIVND (reference sequence). The CDR3 spans 14 residues. CDR3 bases: TGTGCCAGTACCAGAGGGACGGGGAACACTGAAGCTTTCTTT. Protein product: CASTRGTGNTEAFF.

The chain recombines TRBV7-6 with TRBJ1-4; tentatively, D is TRBD1 (5 bases). V lost 1 base, J lost 5 bases, and 11 bases lay in between. This CDR3 contains 15 residues. Germline V gene lookup returns CDR1 SGHVS and CDR2 FNYEAQ. The CDR3 region has the DNA TGTGCCAGCAGCTTAGTTCAGGGACCGAATGAAAAACTGTTTTTT. Protein sequence: CASSLVQGPNEKLFF.

J is TRBJ2-4 and V is TRBV7-9; 11 bases are a match to TRBD1. The germline gives CDR1 SEHNR, CDR2 FQNEAQ (reference sequence). Trimming at V came to 5 bases and at J to 1 base, leaving 10 bases not matched to a gene. This CDR3 comprises 18 residues. The CDR3 bases are TGTGCCAGCAGCCCCCCGGCGGGACAGGGGGAGGCCAAAAACATTCAGTACTTC. Translated, it gives CASSPPAGQGEAKNIQYF.

The chain uses TRBV29-1 and TRBJ1-1; D might be TRBD1 (5 bases). Per germline, CDR1 SQVTM and CDR2 ANQGSEA. Trimming stripped 1 base from V and 2 bases from J, with 17 bases between. The CDR3 is 16 amino acids. Written as DNA, the CDR3 is TGCAGCGTTGAAGCCCCCCCAGGGTTTGTTAACACTGAAGCTTTCTTT. It is translated as CSVEAPPGFVNTEAFF.

The chain joins TRBV4-2 to TRBJ2-7; 11 nucleotides agree with TRBD2. The V segment lost 2 bases and the J segment 0 bases; nucleotides outside the gene matches: 9. The CDR3 has 18 amino acids. Germline V gene data show CDR1 as LGHNA and CDR2 as YNFKEQ. CDR3: CASSQLRTSGLSSYEQYF. The CDR3, as DNA: TGTGCCAGCAGCCAATTACGGACTAGCGGGTTAAGCTCCTACGAGCAGTACTTC.

The chain uses TRBV7-9 and TRBJ2-1, with D perhaps TRBD2 (5 bases). Germline CDR1 reads SEHNR; CDR2 reads FQNEAQ (reference sequence). V was pared by 5 bases and J by 8 bases, with 19 bases between. The CDR3 loop spans 15 amino acids. In DNA form, the CDR3 reads TGTGCCAGCAGCGAGAGGGAGTCGCCCGCCTATGAGCAGTTCTTC. Its protein product is CASSERESPAYEQFF.

V and J are TRBV5-1 and TRBJ2-3; tentatively, D is TRBD2 (5 bases). The V and J ends lost 4 bases and 1 base respectively, with 13 bases between them. Germline V gives CDR1 SGHRS, CDR2 YFSETQ. CDR3 length: 15 amino acids. The CDR3: CASSTTMEGTDTQYF. In nucleotides, the CDR3 is TGCGCCAGCAGCACAACTATGGAGGGCACAGATACGCAGTATTTT.

The chain combines TRBV21-1 with TRBJ2-2; the table names TRBD2, a call not compared with the DNA. TRBV21-1 is labeled a pseudogene. The CDR3 is made up of 16 amino acids. CDR3 in DNA: TGTGCCAGCAGCAAAAGAGCGTCAGGGAGGACCGGGGAGCTGTTTTTT. Its protein product is CASSKRASGRTGELFF.

The V call is TRBV2, the J call TRBJ2-1; 7 bases agree with TRBD1. The germline gives CDR1 SNHLY, CDR2 FYNNEI. V trimming: 6 bases; J trimming: 8 bases; junction bases outside the gene matches: 4. The CDR3 has 12 amino acids. CDR3 amino acids: CASSGQAHEQFF. CDR3 DNA sequence: TGTGCCAGCAGCGGACAGGCCCATGAGCAGTTCTTC.

This chain connects TRBV13 to TRBJ1-1, with D uncertain. This CDR3 spans 12 amino acids. Germline V gene sequence: CDR1 PRHDT, CDR2 FYEKMQ (reference sequence). Deletions cut 5 bases from V and 1 base from J, with 5 bases between. CDR3 sequence reads: CASSPPNTEAFF. The CDR3 DNA reads as TGTGCCAGCAGCCCCCCGAACACTGAAGCTTTCTTT.

The chain links TRBV9 to TRBJ2-1; 11 bases agree with TRBD2. The J segment lost 4 bases and the V segment lost 3 bases, leaving 3 bases of the junction unmatched. The CDR3 spans 15 residues. Germline V CDR1 and CDR2: SGDLS, YYNGEE. Written as DNA, the CDR3 is TGTGCCAGCAGCGGGGGGACTAGCGGATACAATGAGCAGTTCTTC. It encodes CASSGGTSGYNEQFF.

The chain couples TRBV13 to TRBJ2-7, with 10 bases fitting TRBD2. The CDR3 contains 16 residues. The V and J ends lost 5 bases and 5 bases, in that order; junction bases with no gene match: 12. Per germline, CDR1 PRHDT and CDR2 FYEKMQ (reference sequence). The CDR3, as DNA: TGTGCCAGCAGCCCCGGAAGGCTAGCGGGAGCGGACGAGCAGTACTTC. This encodes CASSPGRLAGADEQYF.

This chain joins TRBV7-6 and TRBJ1-1; TRBD1 is a possible D gene (6 bases). Deletions cut 1 base from V and 4 bases from J, with 13 bases between. From germline, CDR1 is SGHVS and CDR2 FNYEAQ. The CDR3 runs 15 residues. The CDR3 DNA is TGTGCCAGCAGCTTAGGGGGGGGCTGGGGCACTGAAGCTTTCTTT. Its protein product is CASSLGGGWGTEAFF.